This TCR beta chain emerged from a study of cytomegalovirus exposure and HLA in healthy donors (dated by TCRdb to about 2017). About the study as a whole: According to an earlier analysis of a few hundred of the donors, about 180 million T cells yielded 117 million unique TCR beta sequences and approximately 300 Gb of sequence data. The later analysis used no new phenotypic data to find candidate immune exposures, relying instead on TCR beta sequences and their occurrence across donors. A separate validation cohort of roughly 130 different subjects was used in addition to the roughly 700-subject first cohort. The study aimed to test whether signatures of past pathogen exposure could be identified by cataloging public T cell receptors. All discovery cohort repertoires had been generated on a single sequencing platform. To study patterns of TCR occurrence, a later analysis re-analyzed previously published TCR beta repertoires from 666 donors and added high-resolution HLA genotyping. The study profiled the T cell repertoires of under 850 subjects by immunosequencing and related them to cytomegalovirus serostatus. Of the approximately 400 genotyped donors, around 81% fell in the genetic ancestry cluster associated with self-reported Caucasian donors. Both class I and class II loci were covered by HLA typing, at four-digit resolution. Donor age, sex, ethnicity and CMV serostatus were compiled alongside the repertoire data. A later genetic analysis used genome-wide SNP genotypes for about 60% of the roughly 670 donors, treating that subset as a discovery cohort. An early release that covered fewer than 750 HLA-typed donors contained about 300 gigabases of sequencing data and tens of millions of unique TCR sequences. On average, roughly 250,000 unique TCR beta nucleotide sequences were sequenced per donor among some 430 genotyped donors of the cohort, with 15% to 20% of those sequences being non-productive. The number of typed donors differed by locus: roughly 629-640 for A, B, C, DRB1 and DQB1; 500 to 550 for DQA1; 606 for DPA1; and roughly 450 for DPB1. Four to six DR-DQ haplotypes were handled as single units for association and clustering, since linkage in the cohort was strong. To decide whether each TCR beta V gene segment behaved as functional or pseudogenic, an earlier analysis of fewer than 750 of the donors relied on high-throughput TCR beta sequencing. To predict cytomegalovirus infection status, the study brought together high-throughput TCR immunosequencing, statistical association of individual TCRs with disease status, and machine learning. The study at large found these results: A later genetic analysis associated a missense DCLRE1C variant with V-gene and J-gene trimming of TCR beta chains, and an independent cohort replicated the association. In an earlier analysis of 587 of the donors, most TCR beta V segments appeared in productive rearrangements about 87% or about 30% of the time, broadly matching IMGT annotations. According to a later analysis, parvovirus B19, influenza, CMV and Epstein-Barr virus appeared linked to several top co-occurrence clusters. Most TCR sequences were observed very rarely across donors, whereas some public TCRs were present in many individuals. The classifier was reported to diagnose cytomegalovirus status with high specificity and sensitivity in both the original cohort and the validation cohort. Because some donors lacked HLA typing at each locus, the association tests relied only on the typed subset. The authors suggested that the approach could potentially be extended to other disease states and immunological phenotypes. According to a later analysis, TCR association rates differed among HLA loci, with DRB1 alleles showing the most associated TCRs and HLA-C alleles showing the fewest. A further reported finding was that TCR beta sequences accurately predicted the HLA-A and HLA-B alleles for most subjects in the first cohort. Because counts were too low, seventeen rarely observed V segments, including chromosome 9 orphons, were excluded from the earlier analysis of several hundred of the donors. Immune exposure information for the cohort was limited to CMV serostatus. A group of highly shared sequence variants was considered likely to be a technical artifact of the sequencing pipeline. At a false discovery rate of 0.05, a later analysis linked about 17,000 TCR beta sequences to specific HLA alleles. The presence/absence analyses assumed that sequencing depth was roughly uniform across donors, and that assumption may not be true. In vitro tests confirmed that a few of the cytomegalovirus-associated TCR beta chains recognize cytomegalovirus antigens. Strong co-occurrence of HLA alleles, especially DR and DQ, made assigning TCR associations to individual alleles difficult. According to a later genetic analysis, donors in an Asian-associated ancestry cluster had fewer N-insertions in productive TCRs than the approximately 650-donor mean. In a later analysis, most CMV-associated TCR beta chains were found to appear HLA-restricted, with HLA associations seemingly driven largely by CMV exposure. A total of 150 or so TCR beta chains were listed by the study as associated with cytomegalovirus. Linkage disequilibrium might explain the correlated functional status among segregating V segments, but an unknown experimental factor could not be ruled out. Only TCR beta chains were sequenced in this cohort, and the absence of alpha or paired-chain data limited detectable features. In a later analysis, HLA-associated TCR beta chains were found to be more clonally expanded and to have lower generation probabilities than equally common non-associated chains.

A note on this clone: The antigen it recognizes is unknown. The input lacks base qualities; no much larger clone sits a single base away.

The protocol used for the library was the immunoSEQ multiplex PCR assay. For the multiplex PCR, a mixture combining 60 forward primers for TCR Vbeta segments and 13 reverse primers for TCR Jbeta segments was used. A multiplex PCR assay on genomic DNA amplified the CDR3 region of rearranged TCR beta genes. Amplified TCR beta libraries were sequenced as 87-base-pair reads on the Illumina HiSeq System. The study's own analysis went as follows. A later analysis counted about 80 million unique TCR beta chains across the 650 to 800 repertoires, and around 9.9 million of these chains were shared by at least two donors. To remove PCR and sequencing errors, raw reads were error-corrected and collapsed into unique sequences using a nearest-neighbor algorithm that merged closely related sequences. Alignment of CDR3 sequences to IMGT reference sequences was used to assign V, D and J gene segments. For a sequence to be retained, at least a six-nucleotide match to both a V gene segment and a J gene segment was required. A rearrangement counted as productive if the CDR3 had no stop codons and remained in frame with V and J, and every other rearrangement counted as non-productive. CDR3 was defined according to IMGT convention as the region running from the second conserved V-encoded cysteine to the conserved J-encoded phenylalanine. The earlier analysis of about 640 of the donors excluded any sequence lacking an unambiguous match to a single V gene segment. An earlier analysis of about 590 of the donors classified V segments as functional when productive rearrangements were above 56.7% and as segregating when the standard deviation between donors was above 5%. A statistical classification framework was developed to diagnose cytomegalovirus status using the catalog of TCR beta chain sequences. A later analysis assigned V and J genes by comparing TCR nucleotide sequences with IMGT/GENE-DB human TR gene sequences. The TCRdist pipeline was used in a later analysis to assign CDR3 sequences and most-parsimonious VDJ recombination scenarios. A later analysis defined each TCR beta chain by its CDR3 amino acid sequence plus V-gene family, and excluded reads lacking a unique V-gene family. A later analysis removed 592 highly shared, low-generation-probability nucleotide sequences to deal with suspected cross-contamination and a sequencing artifact. For each public chain, a later analysis derived a clonal expansion index from normalized ranks of inferred template counts within each repertoire. In a later analysis, generation probabilities were computed with a VDJ recombination model fitted to out-of-frame rearrangements, and the resulting probabilities were checked against IGoR. Hypergeometric tests were used in a later analysis to score TCR-TCR, TCR-HLA and TCR-CMV co-occurrence, with a repertoire-size bias correction applied to the TCR pairs. To estimate false discovery rates, a later analysis permuted the HLA or CMV assignments 20 times. In a later analysis, co-occurring TCRs were grouped using DBSCAN, and TCRdist sequence similarity was added for clustering within HLA-allele-positive subsets. Repertoires with fewer than 30,000 or more than 120,000 public chains, plus five repertoires with anomalous nucleotide sharing, were excluded from co-occurrence clustering. TCRdb provides this immuneACCESS table in a form limited to in-frame rearrangements. Some clones are lacking; in checked studies, under half of them reflect an unresolved V gene, and why the rest are absent is not known. That table supplies the V and J calls and clone size; D and trimming were determined from the DNA. A total of roughly 150,000 clones appear in this sample, around four fifths of them only once. 3.5% to 5% of the sample lies in the top ten.

The cohort consisted of some 730 healthy bone marrow donors. At the time of sampling, every cohort member was nominally healthy, though immune exposures that went unrecorded were likely present. The donor was CMV seropositive and was included in the group of 300 or so seropositive cohort members. A peripheral blood sample was provided by each donor, and peripheral blood mononuclear cells were used for TCR beta sequencing. Genomic DNA was extracted from the blood cell samples with the Qiagen DNeasy Blood Extraction Kit. The sequence was collected from a man in his fifties or sixties in good health and CMV-seropositive. The sample consisted of PBMCs.

The CDR3 is CASSRQIPTVNTEAFF. The nucleotides are TGTGCCAGCAGCCGACAGATCCCTACCGTGAACACTGAAGCTTTCTTT. The rearranged chain carries TRBV7-2 and TRBJ1-1; the D gene is perhaps TRBD1, on 5 matching bases. Including cysteine and phenylalanine, the CDR3 has 16 amino acids. This entry keeps only the CDR3 DNA: 48 bases, framed from base 1. Reading the germline V gene gives CDR1 SGHTA and CDR2 FQGNSA. The junction carries 16 bases between V and J, which are trimmed by 5 bases and 0 bases respectively. The entire variable domain, with the stretches around the CDR3 drawn from the reference TRBV7-2 and TRBJ1-1 proteins, is GAGVSQSPSNKVTEKGKDVELRCDPISGHTALYWYRQSLGQGLEFLIYFQGNSAPDKSGLPSDRFSAERTGGSVSTLTIQRTQQEDSAVYLCASSRQIPTVNTEAFFGQGTRLTVV.